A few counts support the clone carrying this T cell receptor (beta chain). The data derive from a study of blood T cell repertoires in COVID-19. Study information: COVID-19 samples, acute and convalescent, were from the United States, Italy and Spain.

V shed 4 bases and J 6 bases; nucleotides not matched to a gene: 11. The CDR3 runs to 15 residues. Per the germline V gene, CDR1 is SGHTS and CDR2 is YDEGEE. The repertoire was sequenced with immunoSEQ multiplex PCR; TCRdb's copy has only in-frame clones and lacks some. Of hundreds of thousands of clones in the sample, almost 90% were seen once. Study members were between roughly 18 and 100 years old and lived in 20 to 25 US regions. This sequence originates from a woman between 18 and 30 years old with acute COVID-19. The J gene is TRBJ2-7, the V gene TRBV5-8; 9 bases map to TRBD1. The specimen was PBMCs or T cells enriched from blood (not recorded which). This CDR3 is CASSPRGQGSLEQYF. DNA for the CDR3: TGTGCCAGCAGCCCCAGGGGACAGGGCTCTCTCGAGCAGTACTTC. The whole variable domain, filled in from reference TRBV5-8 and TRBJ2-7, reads EAGVTQSPTHLIKTRGQQATLRCSPISGHTSVYWYQQALGLGLQFLLWYDEGEERNRGNFPPRFSGRQFPNYSSELNVNALELEDSALYLCASSPRGQGSLEQYFGPGTRLTVT.